The clone carrying this TCR beta chain came up many times. Its matching antigen is unknown. Unique molecular identifiers were used in preparing the TCRbeta library. TCRdb fed the PCR reads into MiXCR, producing one record per CDR3 protein. This repertoire shows around 800,000 distinct CDR3 sequences, roughly 15% found once; its top ten account for 5%. The data are from a study of T-cell reconstitution after alpha-beta-depleted transplantation in children. Study-wide results and limits: Expanded clones from the graft, numbering several hundred, reportedly supplied alpha-beta T cells about two months after transplant. From newly produced T cells came most of the T-cell counts and diversity one year after transplant.

Here the sequenced sample was PBMCs, mostly from graft donor cells, taken 360 days after TCRalphabeta/CD19-depleted stem cell transplant. The origin of this receptor is a male patient younger than 18 who had a stem cell transplant for acute lymphoblastic leukemia, so the T cells may come from the graft donor.

CDR3 in amino acids: CASSQGTANTGELFF. The DNA for the CDR3 is TGTGCCAGCAGCCAAGGGACAGCGAACACCGGGGAGCTGTTTTTT. This sequence joins TRBV7-9 and TRBJ2-2; 7 bases line up with TRBD1. Germline values: CDR1 SEHNR, CDR2 FQNEAQ (reference sequence). This CDR3 is built from 15 residues. V trimming: 5 bases; J trimming: 0 bases; junction bases outside the gene matches: 3.